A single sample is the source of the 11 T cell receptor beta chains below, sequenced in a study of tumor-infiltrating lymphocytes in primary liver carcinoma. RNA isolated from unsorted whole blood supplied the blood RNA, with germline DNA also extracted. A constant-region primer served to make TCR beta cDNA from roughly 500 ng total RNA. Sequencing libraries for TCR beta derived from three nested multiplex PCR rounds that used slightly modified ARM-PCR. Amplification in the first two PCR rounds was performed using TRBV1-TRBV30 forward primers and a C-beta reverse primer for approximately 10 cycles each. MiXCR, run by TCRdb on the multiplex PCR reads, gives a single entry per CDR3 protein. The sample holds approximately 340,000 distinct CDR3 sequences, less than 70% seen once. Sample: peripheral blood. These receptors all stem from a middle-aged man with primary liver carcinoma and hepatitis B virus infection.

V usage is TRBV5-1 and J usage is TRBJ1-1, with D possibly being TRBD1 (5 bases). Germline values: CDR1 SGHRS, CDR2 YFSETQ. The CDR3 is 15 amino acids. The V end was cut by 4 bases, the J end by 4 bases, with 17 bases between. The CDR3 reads CASSPRIGDGTEAFF. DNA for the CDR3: TGCGCCAGCAGCCCGAGGATAGGGGACGGCACTGAAGCTTTCTTT.

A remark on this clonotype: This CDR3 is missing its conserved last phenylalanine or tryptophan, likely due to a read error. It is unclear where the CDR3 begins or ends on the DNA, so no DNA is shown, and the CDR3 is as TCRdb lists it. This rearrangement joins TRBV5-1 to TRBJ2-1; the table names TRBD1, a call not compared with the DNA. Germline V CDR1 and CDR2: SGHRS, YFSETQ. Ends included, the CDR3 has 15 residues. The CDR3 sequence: CASSYVGGPYNDQLL.

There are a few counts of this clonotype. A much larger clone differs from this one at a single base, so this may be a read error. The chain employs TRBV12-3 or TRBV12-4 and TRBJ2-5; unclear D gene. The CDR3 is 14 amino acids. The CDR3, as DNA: TGTGCCAACAGTCATGCGGCAGGCCAAGAGACCCAGTACTTC. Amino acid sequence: CANSHAAGQETQYF.

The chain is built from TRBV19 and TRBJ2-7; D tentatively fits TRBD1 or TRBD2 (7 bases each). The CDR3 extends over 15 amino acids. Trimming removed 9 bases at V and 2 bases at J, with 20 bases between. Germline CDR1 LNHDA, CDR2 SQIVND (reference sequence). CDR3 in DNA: TGTGCCAGACCCAGCAGGGGGAGGGAGCCCTACGAGCAGTACTTC. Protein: CARPSRGREPYEQYF.

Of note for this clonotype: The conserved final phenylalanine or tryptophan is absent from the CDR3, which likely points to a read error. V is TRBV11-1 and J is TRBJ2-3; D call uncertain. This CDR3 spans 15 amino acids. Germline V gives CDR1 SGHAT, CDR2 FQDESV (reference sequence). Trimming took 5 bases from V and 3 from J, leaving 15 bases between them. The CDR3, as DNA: TGTGCCAGCAGCGAAGGCGTGGGCTTGACAGATACGCAGTATTAT. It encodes CASSEGVGLTDTQYY.

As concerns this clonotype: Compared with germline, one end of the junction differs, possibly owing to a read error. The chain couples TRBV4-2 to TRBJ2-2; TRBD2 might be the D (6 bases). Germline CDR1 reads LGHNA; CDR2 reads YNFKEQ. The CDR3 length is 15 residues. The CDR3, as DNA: TGTACCAGCAGCCAAGGATCTGGGGCGGGCGGGGAGCTGCTTTTT. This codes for CTSSQGSGAGGELLF.

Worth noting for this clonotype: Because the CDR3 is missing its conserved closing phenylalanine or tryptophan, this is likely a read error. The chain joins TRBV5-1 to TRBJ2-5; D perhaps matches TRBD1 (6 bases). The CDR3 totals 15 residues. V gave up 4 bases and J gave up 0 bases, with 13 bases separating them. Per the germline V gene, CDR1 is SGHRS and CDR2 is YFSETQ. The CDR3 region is CASSPVQGDQETQYI. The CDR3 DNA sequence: TGCGCCAGCAGCCCCGTACAGGGAGACCAAGAGACCCAGTACATC.

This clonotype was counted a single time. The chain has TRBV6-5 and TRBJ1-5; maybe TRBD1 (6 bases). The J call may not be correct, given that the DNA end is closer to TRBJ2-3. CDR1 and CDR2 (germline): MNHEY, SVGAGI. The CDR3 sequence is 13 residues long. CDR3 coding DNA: TGTGCCAGCAGGTACAGGGCAGGACAGCCCCAGTATTTT. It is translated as CASRYRAGQPQYF.

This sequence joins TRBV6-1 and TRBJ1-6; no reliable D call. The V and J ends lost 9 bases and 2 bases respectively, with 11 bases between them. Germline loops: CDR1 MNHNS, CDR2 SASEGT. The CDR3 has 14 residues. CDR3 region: CASAPVPYNSPLHF. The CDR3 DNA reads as TGTGCCAGTGCCCCGGTACCCTATAATTCACCCCTCCACTTT.

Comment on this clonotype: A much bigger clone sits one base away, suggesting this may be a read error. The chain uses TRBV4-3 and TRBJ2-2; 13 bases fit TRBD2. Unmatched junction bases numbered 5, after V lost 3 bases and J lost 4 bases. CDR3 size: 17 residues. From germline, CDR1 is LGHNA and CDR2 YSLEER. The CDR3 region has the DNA TGCGCCAGCAGCCAGGCAACTAGCGGGAGGGCCACCGGGGAGCTGTTTTTT. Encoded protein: CASSQATSGRATGELFF.

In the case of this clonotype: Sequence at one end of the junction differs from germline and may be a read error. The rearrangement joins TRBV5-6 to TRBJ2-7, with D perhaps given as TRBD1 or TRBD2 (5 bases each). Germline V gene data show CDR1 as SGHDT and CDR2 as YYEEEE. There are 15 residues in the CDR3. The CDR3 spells CARSGRDPYPYEQYF. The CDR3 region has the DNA TGTGCCAGGAGCGGACGGGACCCGTACCCCTACGAACAGTACTTC.